This passage covers 17 T cell receptor beta chains from one sample sequenced in a study of T cells in Graves' hyperthyroidism and ophthalmopathy. The source material, RNA transcripts, was used to amplify TCR beta CDR3 regions. Researchers ran a first-round RT-PCR on the TCR CDR3 using the HTBI primer set. Using its own MiXCR run on the multiplex PCR reads, TCRdb lists one record per CDR3 protein. The sample consists of approximately 710,000 distinct CDR3 sequences, around a sixth of them appearing once. The source material was blood. The origin of the receptors is a man in his fifties with Graves' hyperthyroidism.

The chain couples TRBV4-1 to TRBJ2-1; TRBD2 matches 9 bases. With V trimmed by 2 bases and J by 2 bases, 7 bases remained unmatched. The CDR3 runs to 17 residues. Germline V gene data show CDR1 as MGHRA and CDR2 as YSYEKL. The CDR3 loop reads CASSQSIAGVPYNEQFF. CDR3 coding DNA: TGCGCCAGCAGCCAATCGATAGCGGGAGTCCCCTACAATGAGCAGTTCTTC.

This clonotype appeared a few times. The V gene is TRBV19, the J gene TRBJ2-1; 12 bases align to TRBD2. The length of the CDR3 is 20 residues. Trimming removed 10 bases from V and 5 bases from J; junction bases left unmatched: 24. CDR1 is LNHDA, CDR2 SQIVND, per germline (reference sequence). CDR3 DNA: TGTGCCACATCAGAGGGGGGGGGCCTAGCGGGAGGGTTGAAGAACAATGAGCAGTTCTTC. It encodes CATSEGGGLAGGLKNNEQFF.

Details on this clonotype: A much larger clone lies one base from this, so it may be a read error. The chain's CDR3 is CASSPGQGIGSEQFF. For the CDR3, the DNA is TGTGCCAGCTCACCGGGACAGGGTATTGGCAGTGAGCAGTTCTTC. This rearrangement joins TRBV18 to TRBJ2-1; 9 nucleotides line up with TRBD1. Trimming at V came to 3 bases and at J to 9 bases, leaving 9 bases not matched to a gene. Germline V gives CDR1 KGHSH, CDR2 LQKENI. The length of the CDR3 is 15 residues.

This clonotype has a handful of counts. The chain has TRBV18 and TRBJ1-3; 8 nucleotides line up with TRBD1. V was clipped by 8 bases and J by 6 bases; unmatched bases: 9. The CDR3 has 14 amino acids. The V gene's germline CDR1 is KGHSH and CDR2 LQKENI. CDR3 loop: CASTPGQGENTIYF. In nucleotides, the CDR3 is TGTGCCAGCACTCCCGGACAGGGAGAAAACACCATATATTTT.

The rearrangement joins TRBV5-1 to TRBJ1-1; D is uncertain. This CDR3 is 16 amino acids long. Germline assignment: CDR1 SGHRS and CDR2 YFSETQ. V was pared by 0 bases and J by 0 bases, with 12 bases between. The CDR3 coding sequence is TGCGCCAGCAGCTTGGCCGAATCAACAGTGAACACTGAAGCTTTCTTT. Encoded protein: CASSLAESTVNTEAFF.

This clonotype has at least ten counts. This chain uses TRBV27 with TRBJ2-2, with D tentatively TRBD1 or TRBD2 (5 bases each). This CDR3 spans 15 amino acids. Germline CDR1 and CDR2: MNHEY and SMNVEV (reference sequence). V shed 4 bases and J shed 8 bases, with 17 bases lying between them. This chain's CDR3 is CASSSRDLSGGELFF. Written as DNA, the CDR3 is TGTGCCAGCAGTTCCCGGGACCTCTCGGGAGGGGAGCTGTTTTTT.

This clonotype was counted a few times. The CDR3: CASRSGTGSNEQFF. In DNA form, the CDR3 reads TGTGCCAGCAGATCCGGGACAGGGTCCAATGAGCAGTTCTTC. V and J are TRBV5-4 and TRBJ2-1, with 9 bases fitting TRBD1. Germline trimming cut 5 bases from V and 6 bases from J; bases unmatched to any gene: 6. Germline V lookup: CDR1 SGHNT, CDR2 YYREEE (reference sequence). The CDR3 totals 14 residues.

With respect to this clonotype: A much larger clone lies a single base off, so this may be a read error. The chain uses TRBV28 and TRBJ1-2; a weak D match, TRBD1 (6 bases). V lost 7 bases and J 3 bases, leaving 15 bases between the germline ends. The germline CDR1 and CDR2 sequences are MDHEN and SYDVKM. The CDR3 is 14 amino acids. The chain's CDR3 is CASMRAGDDYGYTF. CDR3 sequence (DNA): TGTGCCAGCATGCGGGCAGGGGATGACTATGGCTACACCTTC.

This clonotype was seen many times. The V call is TRBV7-2, the J call TRBJ2-7; D is perhaps TRBD2 (6 bases). V was pared by 3 bases and J by 2 bases, with 14 bases between. The V gene's germline CDR1 is SGHTA and CDR2 FQGNSA. CDR3 length: 15 residues. For the CDR3, the DNA is TGTGCCAGCAGCTTCAGAGCGGGTATAACCTACGAGCAGTACTTC. Encoded protein: CASSFRAGITYEQYF.

Turning to this clonotype: Just one base apart from a much larger clone, this may be a read error. The rearrangement joins TRBV27 to TRBJ2-7; D may correspond to TRBD1 or TRBD2 (5 bases each). V dropped 6 bases and J dropped 6 bases, with 21 bases sitting between them. CDR1 is MNHEY and CDR2 is SMNVEV in the germline V gene (reference sequence). This CDR3 is built from 15 residues. The CDR3: CASSALGADTCEQYF. The CDR3 DNA reads TGTGCCAGCAGCGCACTAGGTGCGGACACCTGCGAGCAGTACTTC.

The table lists this clonotype with many counts. The V gene is TRBV9, the J gene TRBJ2-1, with D possibly being TRBD1 or TRBD2 (5 bases each). The germline CDR1 and CDR2 sequences are SGDLS and YYNGEE. The CDR3 spans 17 residues. Trimming took off 2 bases at V and 2 bases at J, with 17 bases between the two ends. Written as DNA, the CDR3 is TGTGCCAGCAGCGTCGAGGGGACCGCCCTTACCTACAATGAGCAGTTCTTC. It yields the protein CASSVEGTALTYNEQFF. Drawing the rest from reference TRBV9 and TRBJ2-1, the complete variable domain is DSGVTQTPKHLITATGQRVTLRCSPRSGDLSVYWYQQSLDQGLQFLIQYYNGEERAKGNILERFSAQQFPDLHSELNLSSLELGDSALYFCASSVEGTALTYNEQFFGPGTRLTVL.

This clonotype occurred many times. The V call is TRBV28, the J call TRBJ1-4, with D tentatively TRBD1 (6 bases). Trimming stripped 1 base from V and 8 bases from J, with 8 bases between. This CDR3 is built from 13 residues. Germline V CDR1 and CDR2: MDHEN, SYDVKM. The chain's CDR3 is CASSLYQGEKLFF. The CDR3 DNA is TGTGCCAGCAGTTTATACCAGGGGGAAAAACTGTTTTTT.

Points on this clonotype: This could be a read error, since a much larger clone is one nucleotide away. This chain uses TRBV7-9 with TRBJ2-5; 10 nucleotides line up with TRBD2. The CDR3 has 15 amino acids. Germline CDR1 and CDR2: SEHNR and FQNEAQ (reference sequence). In nucleotides, the CDR3 is TGTGCCAGCAGCTTAAGTCCTAGCGGGAGCGAGACCCGGTACTTC. This encodes CASSLSPSGSETRYF.

This clonotype was found a few times. Relative to the germline gene, one junction end is altered; a read error may explain this. The rearrangement uses TRBV7-2 and TRBJ1-1; tentative D call: TRBD1 (5 bases). This CDR3 is 15 amino acids long. Germline assignment: CDR1 SGHTA and CDR2 FQGNSA. CDR3 in amino acids: CASSWPGTANTEAFF. The CDR3 DNA is TGTGCCAGCAGCTGGCCGGGGACGGCGAACACCGAAGCTTTCTTT. The entire variable domain, with the rest obtained from reference TRBV7-2 and TRBJ1-1, is as follows: GAGVSQSPSNKVTEKGKDVELRCDPISGHTALYWYRQSLGQGLEFLIYFQGNSAPDKSGLPSDRFSAERTGGSVSTLTIQRTQQEDSAVYLCASSWPGTANTEAFFGQGTRLTVV.

J is TRBJ2-7 and V is TRBV12-3 or TRBV12-4; possible D gene TRBD1, 6 bases. The V end lost 1 base, the J end lost 3 bases, and 22 bases lay between the germline ends. There are 18 residues in the CDR3. The CDR3: CASSLVAIPGQTFYEQYF. The CDR3 DNA reads TGTGCCAGCAGTTTAGTAGCCATCCCGGGACAAACCTTCTACGAGCAGTACTTC.

The chain links TRBV4-3 to TRBJ2-1; weak D call: TRBD2 (6 bases). V dropped 4 bases and J dropped 4 bases, with 20 bases sitting between them. This CDR3 is built from 17 residues. Germline CDR1 and CDR2: LGHNA and YSLEER. The CDR3 region is CASSPEGTSRVYNEQFF. The CDR3 coding sequence is TGCGCCAGCAGCCCAGAGGGAACTAGCCGTGTTTACAATGAGCAGTTCTTC.

V and J are TRBV7-8 and TRBJ2-7; D tentatively reads TRBD1 or TRBD2 (5 bases each). This CDR3 is built from 15 residues. Between the trimmed V and J ends, which lost 5 bases and 2 bases, there was a span of 16 bases. Germline-derived CDR1 and CDR2 are SGHVS and FQNEAQ. CDR3 nucleotide sequence: TGTGCCAGCAGCGGAACCGGGACGCTGACCTACGAGCAGTACTTC. It specifies CASSGTGTLTYEQYF. Together with reference TRBV7-8 and TRBJ2-7, the CDR3 gives the full variable domain: GAGVSQSPRYKVAKRGQDVALRCDPISGHVSLFWYQQALGQGPEFLTYFQNEAQLDKSGLPSDRFFAERPEGSVSTLKIQRTQQEDSAVYLCASSGTGTLTYEQYFGPGTRLTVT.